The T cell receptor beta chain under discussion was sequenced for a study of blood T cell repertoires in COVID-19. Background on the study: Acute and convalescent COVID-19 samples came from the United States, Italy and Spain.

The repertoire was sequenced with immunoSEQ multiplex PCR; TCRdb's copy has only in-frame clones and lacks some. The sample lists about 280,000 clones, about 89% occurring once. Looked up from germline, CDR1 is SGHAT and CDR2 is FQDESV (reference sequence). V was trimmed by 5 bases and J by 4 bases, leaving 8 bases between them. This CDR3 is built from 13 residues. This clone occurred a few times. Sequences were obtained from peripheral blood. V usage is TRBV11-1 and J usage is TRBJ2-2; D remains unclear. This TCR derives from a man in his forties with acute or convalescent COVID-19. CDR3 in DNA: TGTGCCAGCAGCCCAGAGGCCACCGGGGAGCTGTTTTTT. Protein: CASSPEATGELFF. Full variable domain (outside the CDR3, taken from reference TRBV11-1 and TRBJ2-2): EAEVAQSPRYKITEKSQAVAFWCDPISGHATLYWYRQILGQGPELLVQFQDESVVDDSQLPKDRFSAERLKGVDSTLKIQPAELGDSAMYLCASSPEATGELFFGEGSRLTVL.